This T cell receptor beta chain originates from a study of blood T cells in healthy people across ages. Each sample yielded at least 6.5 million isolated PBMCs. General observations from the study: Roughly linear age-related decline in beta diversity appeared, significant by age approximately 41. Naive and antigen-experienced cells could not be conclusively compared, given unsorted PBMCs.

On this clonotype: Antigen specificity is unknown. Relative to the germline gene, one junction end is altered; a read error may explain this.

A second PCR, run for roughly 7 to 12 cycles, used a sample-barcoded 5' primer plus a J-beta primer mix. MiXCR, run by TCRdb on the 5' RACE reads, gives a single entry per CDR3 protein. The repertoire has roughly 700,000 distinct CDR3 sequences, about a third of them found once; the top ten carry just over 15%. The TCR sequence derives from a woman of 80 years or more in good health. Sequenced: blood.

CDR3: CAGSLYNEQYF. The CDR3 coding sequence is TGTGCCGGCAGTTTATACAATGAGCAGTACTTC. The chain joins TRBV6-1 to TRBJ2-5; no definite D call. The germline V gene encodes CDR1 MNHNS and CDR2 SASEGT. The CDR3 spans 11 residues.